This T cell receptor (beta chain) was recovered during a study of control samples from healthy donors and cancer patients (dated by TCRdb to between 2020 and 2021). This clone occurred a few times. The antigen it recognizes is unknown. No qualities accompany the bases; no much larger clone lies one base away. The germline ends are 2 bases apart after V is trimmed by 0 bases and J by 3 bases. Counted from cysteine to phenylalanine, this CDR3 has 12 amino acids. Only CDR3 DNA remains: 36 bases, in frame from the first base. Reading the germline V gene gives CDR1 SGHRS and CDR2 YFSETQ. To prepare the library, the immunoSEQ multiplex PCR assay was applied. Imported from immuneACCESS, the table was reduced by TCRdb to in-frame sequences with V and J called. These copies leave out some clones; in studies compared against another copy, an unresolved V gene accounts for under half, and the cause of the remainder is not known. Here the sample has about 170,000 clones; roughly 90% occur a single time. Approximately 12% of the sample lies in the top ten.

Rearrangement joined TRBV5-1 to TRBJ2-3; too little of a D gene remains to name it. Sequenced sample: blood. The sequence derives from a man aged 25 to 40 in good health. The DNA sequence is given as TGCGCCAGCAGCTTGGAAACAGATACGCAGTATTTT. Protein translation: CASSLETDTQYF.